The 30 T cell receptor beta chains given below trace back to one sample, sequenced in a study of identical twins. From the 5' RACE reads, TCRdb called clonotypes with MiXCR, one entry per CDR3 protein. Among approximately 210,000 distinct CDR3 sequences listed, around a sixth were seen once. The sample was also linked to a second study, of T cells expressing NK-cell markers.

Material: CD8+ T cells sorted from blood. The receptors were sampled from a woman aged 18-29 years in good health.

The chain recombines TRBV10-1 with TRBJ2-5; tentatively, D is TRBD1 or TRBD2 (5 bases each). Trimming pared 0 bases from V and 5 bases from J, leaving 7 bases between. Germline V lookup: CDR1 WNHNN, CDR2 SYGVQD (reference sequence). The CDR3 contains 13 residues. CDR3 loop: CASSESGTETQYF. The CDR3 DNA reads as TGCGCCAGCAGTGAGTCCGGGACGGAGACCCAGTACTTC.

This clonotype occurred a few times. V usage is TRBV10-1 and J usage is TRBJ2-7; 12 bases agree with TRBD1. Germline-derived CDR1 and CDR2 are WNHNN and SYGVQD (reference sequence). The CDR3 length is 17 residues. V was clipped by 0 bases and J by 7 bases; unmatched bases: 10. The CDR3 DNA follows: TGCGCCAGCAGTGAGTCGGTCCCGGGACAGGGGGCTCGGGAGCAGTACTTC. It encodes CASSESVPGQGAREQYF.

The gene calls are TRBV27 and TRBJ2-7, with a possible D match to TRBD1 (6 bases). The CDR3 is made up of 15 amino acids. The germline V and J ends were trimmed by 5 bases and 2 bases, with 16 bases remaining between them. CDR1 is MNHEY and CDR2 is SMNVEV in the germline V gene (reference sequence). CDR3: CASSPQGRTAYEQYF. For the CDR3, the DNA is TGTGCCAGCAGTCCCCAGGGGCGGACGGCCTACGAGCAGTACTTC.

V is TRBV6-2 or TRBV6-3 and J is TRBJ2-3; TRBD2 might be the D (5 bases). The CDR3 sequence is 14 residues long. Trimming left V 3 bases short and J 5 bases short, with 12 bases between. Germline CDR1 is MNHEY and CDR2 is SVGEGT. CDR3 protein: CASSYAVRGDTQYF. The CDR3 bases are TGTGCCAGCAGTTATGCCGTTCGGGGAGATACGCAGTATTTT.

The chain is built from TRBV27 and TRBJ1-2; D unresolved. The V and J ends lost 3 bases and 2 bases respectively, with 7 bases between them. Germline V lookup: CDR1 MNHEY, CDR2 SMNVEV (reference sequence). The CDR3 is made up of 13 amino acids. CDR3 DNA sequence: TGTGCCAGCAGTTTGACTTCAAACTATGGCTACACCTTC. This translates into CASSLTSNYGYTF.

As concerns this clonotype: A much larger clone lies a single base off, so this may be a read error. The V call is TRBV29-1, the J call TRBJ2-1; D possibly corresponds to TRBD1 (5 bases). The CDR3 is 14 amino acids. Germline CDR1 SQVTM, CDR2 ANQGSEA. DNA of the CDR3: TGCAGCGCAAGGGCGGCAGGGAACTACAATGATCAGTTCTTC. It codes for CSARAAGNYNDQFF.

The CDR3 here is CASSARTEAFF. DNA of the CDR3: TGTGCCAGCAGTGCCCGGACTGAAGCTTTCTTT. V is TRBV6-5 and J is TRBJ1-1; D is uncertain. Trimming removed 5 bases from V and 5 bases from J, with 6 bases in between. The length of the CDR3 is 11 residues. CDR1 and CDR2 (germline): MNHEY, SVGAGI.

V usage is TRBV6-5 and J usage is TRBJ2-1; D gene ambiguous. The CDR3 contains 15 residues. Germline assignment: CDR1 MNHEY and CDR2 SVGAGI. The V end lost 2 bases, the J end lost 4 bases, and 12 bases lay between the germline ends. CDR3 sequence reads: CASSYTAAAYNEQFF. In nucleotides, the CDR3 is TGTGCCAGCAGTTACACCGCTGCGGCATACAATGAGCAGTTCTTC.

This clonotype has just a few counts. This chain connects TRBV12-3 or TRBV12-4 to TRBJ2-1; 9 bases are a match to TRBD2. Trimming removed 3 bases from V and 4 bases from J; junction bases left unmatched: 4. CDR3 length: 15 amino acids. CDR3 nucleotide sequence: TGTGCCAGCAGTTTTGAGCGGGGGGTATACAATGAGCAGTTCTTC. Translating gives CASSFERGVYNEQFF.

This CDR3 is CASSEEGAYNEQFF. CDR3 DNA sequence: TGTGCCAGCAGCGAAGAGGGAGCCTACAATGAGCAGTTCTTC. J is TRBJ2-1 and V is TRBV9; TRBD2 might be the D (5 bases). The CDR3 is made up of 14 amino acids. CDR1 and CDR2 from the germline V gene are SGDLS and YYNGEE. V gave up 3 bases and J gave up 2 bases, with 9 bases separating them.

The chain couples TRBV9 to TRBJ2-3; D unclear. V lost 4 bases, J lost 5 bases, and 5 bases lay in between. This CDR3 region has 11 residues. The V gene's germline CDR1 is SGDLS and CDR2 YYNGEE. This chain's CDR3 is CASSKVDTQYF. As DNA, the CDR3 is TGTGCCAGCAGCAAAGTAGATACGCAGTATTTT.

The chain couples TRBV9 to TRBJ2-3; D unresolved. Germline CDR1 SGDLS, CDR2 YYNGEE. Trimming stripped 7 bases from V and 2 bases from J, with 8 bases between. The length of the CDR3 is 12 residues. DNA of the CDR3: TGTGCCAGCGGCGCCAACACAGATACGCAGTATTTT. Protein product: CASGANTDTQYF.

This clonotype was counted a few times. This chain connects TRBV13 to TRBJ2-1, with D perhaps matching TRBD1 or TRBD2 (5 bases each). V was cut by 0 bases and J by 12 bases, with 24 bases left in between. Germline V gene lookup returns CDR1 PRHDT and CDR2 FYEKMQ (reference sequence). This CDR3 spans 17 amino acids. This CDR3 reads CASSLGTGQLIRGRQFF. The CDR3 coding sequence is TGTGCCAGCAGCTTAGGGACGGGGCAATTAATAAGGGGTCGGCAGTTCTTC.

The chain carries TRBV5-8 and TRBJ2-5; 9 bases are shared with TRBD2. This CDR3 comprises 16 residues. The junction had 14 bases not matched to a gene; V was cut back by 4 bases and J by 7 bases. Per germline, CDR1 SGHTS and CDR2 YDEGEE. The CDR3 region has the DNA TGTGCCAGCAGCCCAGGGGGTAGCGGGAGAAAGGCGACCCAGTACTTC. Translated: CASSPGGSGRKATQYF.

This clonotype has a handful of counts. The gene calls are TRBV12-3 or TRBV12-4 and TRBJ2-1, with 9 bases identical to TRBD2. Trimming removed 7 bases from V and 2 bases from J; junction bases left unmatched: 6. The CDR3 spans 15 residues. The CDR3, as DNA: TGTGCCAGCACCGTACTAGCGGGCCCCTACAATGAGCAGTTCTTC. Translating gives CASTVLAGPYNEQFF.

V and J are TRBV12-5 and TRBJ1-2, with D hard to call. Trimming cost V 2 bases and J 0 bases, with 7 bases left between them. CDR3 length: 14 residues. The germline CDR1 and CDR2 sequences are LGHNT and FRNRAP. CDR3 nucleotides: TGTGCTAGTGGTTTGACAGATGCTAACTATGGCTACACCTTC. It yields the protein CASGLTDANYGYTF.

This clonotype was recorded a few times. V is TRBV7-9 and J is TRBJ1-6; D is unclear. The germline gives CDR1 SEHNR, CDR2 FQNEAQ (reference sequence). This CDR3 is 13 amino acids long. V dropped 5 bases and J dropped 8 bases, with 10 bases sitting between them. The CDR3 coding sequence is TGTGCCAGCAGCATACCTCCGGATTCACCCCTCCACTTT. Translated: CASSIPPDSPLHF.

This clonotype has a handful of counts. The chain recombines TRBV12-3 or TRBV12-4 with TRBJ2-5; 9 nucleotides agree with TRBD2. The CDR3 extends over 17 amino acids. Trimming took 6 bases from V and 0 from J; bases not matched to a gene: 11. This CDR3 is CASSRVLAGMHQETQYF. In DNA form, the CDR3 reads TGTGCCAGCAGCCGCGTGCTAGCGGGGATGCACCAAGAGACCCAGTACTTC.

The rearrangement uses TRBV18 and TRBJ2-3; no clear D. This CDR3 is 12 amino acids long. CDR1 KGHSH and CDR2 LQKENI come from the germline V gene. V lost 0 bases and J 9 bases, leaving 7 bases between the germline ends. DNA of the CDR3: TGTGCCAGCTCACCACCCCGTGACACGCAGTATTTT. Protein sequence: CASSPPRDTQYF.

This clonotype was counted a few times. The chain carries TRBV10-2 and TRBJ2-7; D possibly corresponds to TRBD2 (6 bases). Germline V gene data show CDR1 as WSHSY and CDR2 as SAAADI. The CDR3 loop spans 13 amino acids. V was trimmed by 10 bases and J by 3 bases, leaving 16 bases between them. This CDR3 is CATKTGTYYEQYF. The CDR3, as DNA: TGCGCCACGAAGACCGGGACTTACTACGAGCAGTACTTC.

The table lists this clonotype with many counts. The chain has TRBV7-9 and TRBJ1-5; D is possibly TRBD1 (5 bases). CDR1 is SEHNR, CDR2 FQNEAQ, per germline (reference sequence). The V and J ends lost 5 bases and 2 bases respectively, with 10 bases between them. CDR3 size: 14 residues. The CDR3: CASSLDSGNQPQHF. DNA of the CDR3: TGTGCCAGCAGCCTCGACAGCGGCAATCAGCCCCAGCATTTT.

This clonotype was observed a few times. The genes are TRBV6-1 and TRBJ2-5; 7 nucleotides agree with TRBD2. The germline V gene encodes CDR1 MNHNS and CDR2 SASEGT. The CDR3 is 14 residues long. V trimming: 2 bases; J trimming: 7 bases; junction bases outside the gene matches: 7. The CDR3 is CASSESERGRTQYF. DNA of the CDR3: TGTGCCAGCAGTGAATCTGAGCGGGGCAGGACCCAGTACTTC.

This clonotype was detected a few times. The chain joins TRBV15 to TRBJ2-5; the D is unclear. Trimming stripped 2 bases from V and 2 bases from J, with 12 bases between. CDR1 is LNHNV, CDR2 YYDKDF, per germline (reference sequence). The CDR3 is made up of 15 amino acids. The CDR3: CATSRILAPQETQYF. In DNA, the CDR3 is TGTGCCACCAGCAGAATCCTGGCTCCGCAAGAGACCCAGTACTTC.

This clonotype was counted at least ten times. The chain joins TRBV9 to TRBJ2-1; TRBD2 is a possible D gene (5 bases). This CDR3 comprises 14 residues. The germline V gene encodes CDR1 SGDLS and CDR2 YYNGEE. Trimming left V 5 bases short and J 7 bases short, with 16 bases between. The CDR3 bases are TGTGCCAGCAGTGAGGTCTTTGGGGAGAATGAGCAGTTCTTC. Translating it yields CASSEVFGENEQFF.

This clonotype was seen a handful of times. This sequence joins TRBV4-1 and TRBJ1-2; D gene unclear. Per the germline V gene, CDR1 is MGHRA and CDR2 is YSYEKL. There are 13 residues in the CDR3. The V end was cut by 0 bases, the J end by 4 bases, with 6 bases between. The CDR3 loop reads CASSQDAVYGYTF. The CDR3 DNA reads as TGCGCCAGCAGCCAAGACGCAGTCTATGGCTACACCTTC.

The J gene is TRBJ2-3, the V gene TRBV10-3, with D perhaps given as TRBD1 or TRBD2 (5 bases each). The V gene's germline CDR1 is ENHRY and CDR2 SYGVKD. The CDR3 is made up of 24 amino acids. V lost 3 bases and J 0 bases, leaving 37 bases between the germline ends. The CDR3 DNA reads TGTGCCATCAGTGAATTAATAGGGCAGCCCTGGGGGACCTCGTCGCGCCGTAGCACAGATACGCAGTATTTT. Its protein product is CAISELIGQPWGTSSRRSTDTQYF.

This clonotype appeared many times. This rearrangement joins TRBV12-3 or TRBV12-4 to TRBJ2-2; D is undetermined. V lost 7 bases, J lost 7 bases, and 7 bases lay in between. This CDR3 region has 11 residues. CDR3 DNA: TGTGCCAGCACCCTCATCGGGGAGCTGTTTTTT. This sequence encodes CASTLIGELFF.

The CDR3 is CASSSRGGQANYGYTF. CDR3 DNA sequence: TGTGCCAGCAGCTCCAGAGGGGGGCAGGCTAACTATGGCTACACCTTC. The chain combines TRBV7-8 with TRBJ1-2; tentatively, D is TRBD1 (6 bases). Germline CDR1 reads SGHVS; CDR2 reads FQNEAQ. V was trimmed by 4 bases and J by 0 bases, leaving 15 bases between them. The CDR3 contains 16 residues. The entire variable domain, with the rest obtained from reference TRBV7-8 and TRBJ1-2, is as follows: GAGVSQSPRYKVAKRGQDVALRCDPISGHVSLFWYQQALGQGPEFLTYFQNEAQLDKSGLPSDRFFAERPEGSVSTLKIQRTQQEDSAVYLCASSSRGGQANYGYTFGSGTRLTVV.

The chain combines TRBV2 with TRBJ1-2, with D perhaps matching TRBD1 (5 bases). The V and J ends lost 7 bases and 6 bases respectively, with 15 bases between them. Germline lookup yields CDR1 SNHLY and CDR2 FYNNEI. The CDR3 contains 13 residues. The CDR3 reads CASNPPRGDGYTF. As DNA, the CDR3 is TGTGCCAGCAACCCCCCGAGGGGCGATGGCTACACCTTC.

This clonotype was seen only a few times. CDR3 amino acids: CASSRVGYNEQFF. The CDR3 DNA reads TGTGCCAGCAGTCGTGTCGGCTACAATGAGCAGTTCTTC. The V gene is TRBV7-9, the J gene TRBJ2-1; D gene unclear. The V end lost 6 bases, the J end lost 3 bases, and 9 bases lay between the germline ends. The CDR3 length is 13 residues. Germline-derived CDR1 and CDR2 are SEHNR and FQNEAQ (reference sequence).